The rows below give T cell receptor beta chains drawn from one sample of a study of Graves' ophthalmopathy and Graves' hyperthyroidism. TCRdb re-called the multiplex PCR reads through MiXCR, storing one row per CDR3 protein. This table holds just over 400,000 distinct CDR3 sequences, around 21% found once. Sequenced input: peripheral blood. The receptors were gathered from a woman aged 18-35 years with stable Graves' hyperthyroidism. Both conserved end residues are part of each CDR3. D genes are given only for firm matches. Only part of the rows carry a size: once, few, many, or a class if the clone is expanded.

>-|TRBV2|TRBJ1-5|-
TGTGCCAGCAGTGAATTTGTGGGCGGCAATCAGCCCCAGCATTTT
CASSEFVGGNQPQHF
>many|TRBV7-2|TRBJ2-2|-
TGTGCCAGCAGCTTTGCGGGGTACACCGGGGAGCTGTTTTTT
CASSFAGYTGELFF
>few|TRBV5-5|TRBJ2-5|-
TGTGCCAGCAGCTTGGAGGTGAAAGAGACCCAGTACTTC
CASSLEVKETQYF
>many|TRBV2|TRBJ2-7|-
TGTGCCAGCAGGGAATTAAGCGAGCAGTACTTC
CASRELSEQYF
>-|TRBV4-1|TRBJ1-1|-
TGCGCCAGCAGCCGGCCTTCCGGGACCGGTCACGCTTTCTTT
CASSRPSGTGHAFF
>-|TRBV15|TRBJ2-3|TRBD2
TGTGCCACCAGCCGTATCGGAGGATGGGGACTACAGTATTTT
CATSRIGGWGLQYF
>many|TRBV12-3/TRBV12-4|TRBJ1-1|TRBD1
TGTGCCAGCAGTTTGGGACAGGGGGCAACTGAAGCTTTCTTT
CASSLGQGATEAFF
>many|TRBV12-3/TRBV12-4|TRBJ2-5|TRBD1
TGTGCCAGCAGCCAGACAGGGGGCCGAGAGACCCAGTACTTC
CASSQTGGRETQYF
>many|TRBV20-1|TRBJ2-1|-
TGCAGTGCTAGAAACTTCGCGACGACCTACAATGAGCAGTTCTTC
CSARNFATTYNEQFF
>-|TRBV5-1|TRBJ2-5|-
TGCGCCAGCAGAAGGCCCACACCGGGGACACAAGGGACCCAGTACTTC
CASRRPTPGTQGTQYF
>many|TRBV19|TRBJ1-5|-
TGTGCCAGTAGTATTCGGACGGGTTATAGCAATCAGCCCCAGCATTTT
CASSIRTGYSNQPQHF
>many|TRBV24-1|TRBJ1-1|-
TGTGCCACCAGTGGGGTGGGTCTTCCTGAAGCTTTCTTT
CATSGVGLPEAFF
>many|TRBV6-5|TRBJ2-7|-
TGTGCCAGCAGTTACGACATGGAGGGATACGAGCAGTACTTC
CASSYDMEGYEQYF
>once|TRBV20-1|TRBJ2-7|-
TGCAGTGCTAGAAGATGGCAGACCCCCTACGAGCAGTACTTC
CSARRWQTPYEQYF
>many|TRBV7-2|TRBJ2-7|TRBD1
TGTGCCAGCAGCTTTGACAGGGGGCCGATCTACGAGCAGTACTTC
CASSFDRGPIYEQYF
>many|TRBV19|TRBJ2-7|-
TGTGCCAGTAGTATGTCCGGGGCGGCCTACGAGCAGTACTTC
CASSMSGAAYEQYF
>many|TRBV30|TRBJ1-2|TRBD1
TGTGCCTGGAGTTGGGACAGAGATTATGGCTACACCTTC
CAWSWDRDYGYTF
>many|TRBV12-3/TRBV12-4|TRBJ2-5|-
TGTGCCAGCACCCCGGGGACCCAAGAGACCCAGTACTTC
CASTPGTQETQYF
>-|TRBV30|TRBJ1-5|-
TGTGCCTGGGGTAAAGGGGAGGCCCTCAATCAGCCCCAGCATTTT
CAWGKGEALNQPQHF
>many|TRBV11-2|TRBJ2-5|-
TGTGCCAGCAGCTTAGAGGGCCAGCCCTTTGAGACCCAGTACTTC
CASSLEGQPFETQYF
>many|TRBV10-3|TRBJ2-7|-
TGTGCCATCAGTGACCCCAAGTCCTACGAGCAGTACTTC
CAISDPKSYEQYF
>many|TRBV20-1|TRBJ2-5|TRBD2
TGCAGTGCTCGCTTCCGAGGGGGGCGGGAGGGTCTTAAAAGGGAGACCCAGTACTTC
CSARFRGGREGLKRETQYF
>many|TRBV6-1|TRBJ2-7|-
TGTGCCAGCAATGGCAGGGGGGGCTACGAGCAGTACTTC
CASNGRGGYEQYF
>-|TRBV7-3|TRBJ2-3|TRBD2
TGTGCCAGCAGCCCCGGGACTAGCAGAAGCACAGATACGCAGTATTTT
CASSPGTSRSTDTQYF
>once|TRBV5-1|TRBJ2-5|-
TGCGCCAGCAGCTTGGTATCGGACAGAGAGACCCAGTACTTC
CASSLVSDRETQYF
>-|TRBV28|TRBJ1-5|TRBD1
TGTGCCAGCAGGACAGGGCATCAGCCCCAGCATTTT
CASRTGHQPQHF
>-|TRBV24-1|TRBJ1-1|-
TGTGCCACCAGTGATCCCCCCAGCGATGAAGCTTTCTTT
CATSDPPSDEAFF
>-|TRBV12-3/TRBV12-4|TRBJ1-1|TRBD1
TGTGCCAGCAACCTCGGACAGGGAGGGACTGAAGCTTTCTTT
CASNLGQGGTEAFF
>many|TRBV7-2|TRBJ2-5|TRBD2
TGTGCCAGCAGCCCAGAAGTACTAGCGGGAAGGAAGACCCAGTACTTC
CASSPEVLAGRKTQYF
>-|TRBV6-2/TRBV6-3|TRBJ1-1|-
TGTGCCAGCAGTTACCCCAACTCTGAAGCTTTCTTT
CASSYPNSEAFF
>-|TRBV18|TRBJ2-7|TRBD1
TGTGCCAGGTCGGGACAGGGTGACTACGAGCAGTACTTC
CARSGQGDYEQYF
>-|TRBV2|TRBJ2-7|TRBD2
TGTGCCAGCAGGGCCAGCGGGGGTACCTACGAGCAGTACTTC
CASRASGGTYEQYF
>many|TRBV14|TRBJ2-2|-
TGTGCCAGCAGCCAATCCTCGAACACCGGGGAGCTGTTTTTT
CASSQSSNTGELFF
>many|TRBV6-1|TRBJ1-1|-
TGTGCCATTGGTTCCATGAACACTGAAGCTTTCTTT
CAIGSMNTEAFF
>many|TRBV6-5|TRBJ2-5|TRBD2
TGTGCCAGCAGTTACTCGACTAGCCGGCAAGAGACCCAGTACTTC
CASSYSTSRQETQYF